These T cell receptor beta chains were read from a single sample in a study of CD8 T cells in ankylosing spondylitis. MiXCR was run by TCRdb on the 5' RACE reads, yielding one entry per CDR3 protein. The sample has 300,000 to 400,000 distinct CDR3 sequences, approximately 14% seen once. What was sequenced was blood, either unsorted or a sorted T cell fraction (not recorded which). The receptors here all came from a male donor with ankylosing spondylitis or in good health (not recorded which). CDR3s leave out the opening cysteine and the closing phenylalanine or tryptophan.

J gene | V gene | CDR3 protein
TRBJ1-2 | TRBV7-2 | ASSLDSGVGGYT
TRBJ2-1 | TRBV12-3/TRBV12-4 | ASSLIGTSLF
TRBJ1-2 | TRBV30 | AWSKGRAGGYT
TRBJ1-5 | TRBV3-1 | ASSRGTGGGQPQH
TRBJ1-1 | TRBV12-3/TRBV12-4 | ASSLGQGARANTEAF
TRBJ1-4 | TRBV2 | ASSARQGSNEKLF
TRBJ2-7 | TRBV2 | ASSTTGTVGYEQY
TRBJ1-1 | TRBV5-5 | ASSFDRLSSTEAF
TRBJ1-2 | TRBV5-1 | ASSEGAANYGYT
TRBJ2-5 | TRBV15 | ATSRLGSGRTVETQY
TRBJ2-2 | TRBV2 | ASSVGGPSLTGELF
TRBJ1-1 | TRBV3-1 | ASSQDLRNTEAF
TRBJ2-7 | TRBV7-8 | ASSRREAFNEQY
TRBJ1-5 | TRBV5-6 | ASSFGRQNQPQH
TRBJ2-3 | TRBV5-1 | ASSLVASGNLLSTDTQY
TRBJ2-3 | TRBV19 | ASTSPGSGRRDTQY
TRBJ2-4 | TRBV5-1 | ASSWTAGQGEYIQY
TRBJ1-5 | TRBV5-5 | ASSSTAYSNQPQH
TRBJ2-5 | TRBV14 | ASSQGSREGETQY
TRBJ2-7 | TRBV7-9 | ASSLAVEQY
TRBJ2-5 | TRBV5-1 | ASRSGGGETQY
TRBJ2-3 | TRBV7-9 | ASSLKGLGRY
TRBJ1-5 | TRBV7-2 | ASSLATGTGNQPQH
TRBJ1-5 | TRBV10-3 | AISSGSNQPQH
TRBJ2-1 | TRBV5-1 | ASSLQGVGHNEQF
TRBJ2-1 | TRBV3-1 | ASTPGGVDEQF
TRBJ2-3 | TRBV6-5 | ASSSLSTQY
TRBJ2-5 | TRBV15 | ATSSDRTSGSVNQETQY
TRBJ2-3 | TRBV7-9 | ASSPTSGRGTDTQY
TRBJ2-7 | TRBV20-1 | SARDPSGHTYEQY
TRBJ2-2 | TRBV12-3/TRBV12-4 | ASSSSGRSAGELF
TRBJ2-3 | TRBV20-1 | SARDRQAGGLDTQY
TRBJ1-5 | TRBV4-1 | ASSAQGGNQPQH
TRBJ2-1 | TRBV5-1 | ASSPSGTKGDEQF
TRBJ1-2 | TRBV6-1 | ASSQGRLYGYT
TRBJ2-3 | TRBV2 | ASSLLAPEGRDTQY
TRBJ2-1 | TRBV11-2 | ASSPPLNSEQF
TRBJ2-2 | TRBV19 | ATLGTGIRNTGELF
TRBJ1-5 | TRBV30 | AWSVEWGGNQPQH
TRBJ2-7 | TRBV7-6 | ASSPGLGSYEQY
TRBJ2-3 | TRBV29-1 | SVAISGVTDTQY
TRBJ1-2 | TRBV5-1 | ASSLAEHYGYT
TRBJ1-1 | TRBV18 | ASSPPGGNTEAF
TRBJ2-7 | TRBV6-6 | ASAGHSYEQY
TRBJ2-5 | TRBV19 | ASSAQTGTGGETQY
TRBJ2-2 | TRBV5-1 | ASSLAGDNGELF
TRBJ2-1 | TRBV6-5 | ASSRPGPTEF
TRBJ2-3 | TRBV20-1 | SAGSGTRSTDTQY
TRBJ2-2 | TRBV7-2 | ASSSTGLNTGELF
TRBJ2-2 | TRBV5-1 | ASSSGTSHGELF
TRBJ1-1 | TRBV3-1 | ASSQDLGRAGTEAF
TRBJ2-1 | TRBV5-1 | ASNVEEGTRGNEQF
TRBJ1-1 | TRBV29-1 | SVEADRRPTEAF
TRBJ2-7 | TRBV6-7 | ASSYSRWVSYEQY
TRBJ2-7 | TRBV7-9 | ASSLGQGVLVYEQY
TRBJ1-2 | TRBV5-1 | ASSLGVGSIYGYT
TRBJ2-3 | TRBV20-1 | SAIAGASTDTQY
TRBJ2-1 | TRBV6-5 | ASRRLREQF